Below are 16 T cell receptor beta chains sequenced from a single sample in a study of cytomegalovirus exposure and HLA in healthy donors. The PCR ran on 60 Vbeta and 13 Jbeta primers. The repertoire was sequenced with immunoSEQ multiplex PCR; TCRdb's copy has only in-frame clones and lacks some. The sample has over 110,000 clones, approximately 80% seen once. Sequencing was performed on PBMCs. These receptors were taken from a man aged 40-49 years in good health and CMV-seronegative.

The V call is TRBV2, the J call TRBJ1-3; a weak D match, TRBD1 (6 bases). The CDR3 is made up of 12 amino acids. Germline lookup yields CDR1 SNHLY and CDR2 FYNNEI. V dropped 7 bases and J dropped 5 bases, with 9 bases sitting between them. DNA of the CDR3: TGTGCCAGCACGGACAGTAGAAACACCATATATTTT. Protein: CASTDSRNTIYF.

The J gene is TRBJ1-2, the V gene TRBV6-1; TRBD1 matches at 7 bases. The CDR3 consists of 11 residues. After removal of 6 bases from V and 7 bases from J, the junction contained 2 bases not matched to a gene. Germline V gene sequence: CDR1 MNHNS, CDR2 SASEGT. The CDR3 region has the DNA TGTGCCAGCAGGGCAGGGGGTGGCTACACCTTC. Encoded protein: CASRAGGGYTF.

The chain combines TRBV9 with TRBJ2-7; tentatively, D is TRBD1 (5 bases). Germline lookup yields CDR1 SGDLS and CDR2 YYNGEE. There are 14 residues in the CDR3. Trimming removed 1 base from V and 3 bases from J, with 11 bases in between. CDR3 sequence reads: CASSVFPGHYEQYF. The CDR3 nucleotides are TGTGCCAGCAGCGTATTCCCAGGGCACTACGAGCAGTACTTC.

The V call is TRBV7-2, the J call TRBJ1-3; the D gene is possibly TRBD1 (5 bases). The length of the CDR3 is 13 residues. The V end was cut by 5 bases, the J end by 4 bases, with 9 bases between. Germline V gene data show CDR1 as SGHTA and CDR2 as FQGNSA. CDR3 sequence reads: CASSIGAGNTIYF. In DNA, the CDR3 is TGTGCCAGCAGCATTGGGGCCGGAAACACCATATATTTT.

This clone was detected only a few times. The chain is built from TRBV9 and TRBJ2-5, with TRBD1 identical over 7 bases. Trimming took 4 bases from V and 2 from J; bases not matched to a gene: 5. The CDR3 loop spans 14 amino acids. Germline CDR1 is SGDLS and CDR2 is YYNGEE. The CDR3 spells CASSLPTGQETQYF. The CDR3, as DNA: TGTGCCAGCAGCCTCCCGACAGGGCAAGAGACCCAGTACTTC.

This rearrangement joins TRBV5-1 to TRBJ1-1; 9 nucleotides match TRBD1. In germline, CDR1 is SGHRS, CDR2 YFSETQ. The CDR3 covers 15 residues. The V and J ends lost 0 bases and 6 bases, in that order; junction bases with no gene match: 6. The CDR3 spells CASSLEGQGWSEAFF. In DNA form, the CDR3 reads TGCGCCAGCAGCTTGGAGGGACAGGGATGGTCTGAAGCTTTCTTT.

The chain links TRBV2 to TRBJ2-3; TRBD1 matches at 8 bases. Germline CDR1 reads SNHLY; CDR2 reads FYNNEI. J was trimmed by 2 bases and V by 0 bases; bases with no gene match: 7. This CDR3 is built from 17 residues. DNA for the CDR3: TGTGCCAGCAGTGAAGCGGGGACAGGCCCTAACACAGATACGCAGTATTTT. It specifies CASSEAGTGPNTDTQYF.

The rearrangement joins TRBV5-5 to TRBJ1-1; 8 nucleotides agree with TRBD1. The V gene's germline CDR1 is SGHKS and CDR2 YYEKEE (reference sequence). V gave up 4 bases and J gave up 0 bases; unmatched junction bases: 20. The CDR3 extends over 20 amino acids. The CDR3, as DNA: TGTGCCAGCAGCCAGACAGGGGCCAGCCCCACCCTAATCATGAACACTGAAGCTTTCTTT. Translation: CASSQTGASPTLIMNTEAFF.

The chain has TRBV28 and TRBJ2-4; 9 bases align to TRBD1. V lost 5 bases, J lost 3 bases, and 17 bases stayed unmatched. Germline loops: CDR1 MDHEN, CDR2 SYDVKM. The CDR3 consists of 19 residues. The CDR3 protein is CASSPSTGGWGSGKNIQYF. The CDR3 region has the DNA TGTGCCAGCAGTCCATCGACAGGGGGGTGGGGGTCTGGCAAAAACATTCAGTACTTC.

This chain connects TRBV5-1 to TRBJ1-2; 8 bases agree with TRBD1. The V segment lost 4 bases and the J segment 5 bases; nucleotides outside the gene matches: 7. This CDR3 is 14 amino acids long. Germline loops: CDR1 SGHRS, CDR2 YFSETQ. CDR3 DNA: TGCGCCAGCAGCCCCGGGACAGGATTTTATGGCTACACCTTC. Its translation is CASSPGTGFYGYTF.

This rearrangement joins TRBV10-3 to TRBJ2-6; 7 nucleotides match TRBD1. Germline values: CDR1 ENHRY, CDR2 SYGVKD. V shed 5 bases, J shed 1 base, and the junction held 5 bases outside the gene matches. The length of the CDR3 is 16 residues. The CDR3 region has the DNA TGTGCCATCAGTCAACAACAGGGGTCTGGGGCCAACGTCCTGACTTTC. It codes for CAISQQQGSGANVLTF.

The V and J genes are TRBV13 and TRBJ1-2, with 7 bases that match TRBD1. The ends lost 1 base at V and 5 bases at J; junction bases unmatched: 4. Germline-derived CDR1 and CDR2 are PRHDT and FYEKMQ (reference sequence). This CDR3 contains 14 residues. The CDR3 DNA is TGTGCCAGCAGCTTAGCGGGACAGTTTTATGGCTACACCTTC. This encodes CASSLAGQFYGYTF.

V gene TRBV13 combines with J gene TRBJ1-1; D remains ambiguous. V was clipped by 1 base and J by 1 base, with 4 bases between them. Per the germline V gene, CDR1 is PRHDT and CDR2 is FYEKMQ (reference sequence). The CDR3 has 13 residues. The CDR3 loop is CASSLAKNTEAFF. The CDR3, as DNA: TGTGCCAGCAGCTTAGCCAAGAACACTGAAGCTTTCTTT.

This chain links TRBV27 with TRBJ2-2; 7 nucleotides agree with TRBD2. CDR1 is MNHEY, CDR2 SMNVEV, per germline (reference sequence). The V and J ends lost 6 bases and 6 bases, in that order; junction bases with no gene match: 13. The CDR3 sequence is 16 residues long. The CDR3 reads CASSHKGRGSAGELFF. CDR3 sequence (DNA): TGTGCCAGCAGCCATAAGGGGCGGGGGAGCGCCGGGGAGCTGTTTTTT.

The CDR3 loop reads CASMTMGNLVNEQFF. CDR3 DNA sequence: TGTGCCAGCATGACTATGGGTAATTTGGTCAATGAGCAGTTCTTC. This chain connects TRBV7-9 to TRBJ2-1; the D gene is possibly TRBD2 (5 bases). Germline V lookup: CDR1 SEHNR, CDR2 FQNEAQ (reference sequence). V lost 7 bases to trimming and J lost 6 bases, with 19 bases between them. The CDR3 loop spans 15 amino acids.

The chain employs TRBV27 and TRBJ2-2; the match to TRBD2 covers 8 bases. The V segment lost 2 bases and the J segment 7 bases; nucleotides outside the gene matches: 3. The CDR3 has 14 residues. Germline assignment: CDR1 MNHEY and CDR2 SMNVEV (reference sequence). CDR3 amino acids: CASSLTSGIGELFF. In DNA, the CDR3 is TGTGCCAGCAGTTTAACTAGCGGAATCGGGGAGCTGTTTTTT.